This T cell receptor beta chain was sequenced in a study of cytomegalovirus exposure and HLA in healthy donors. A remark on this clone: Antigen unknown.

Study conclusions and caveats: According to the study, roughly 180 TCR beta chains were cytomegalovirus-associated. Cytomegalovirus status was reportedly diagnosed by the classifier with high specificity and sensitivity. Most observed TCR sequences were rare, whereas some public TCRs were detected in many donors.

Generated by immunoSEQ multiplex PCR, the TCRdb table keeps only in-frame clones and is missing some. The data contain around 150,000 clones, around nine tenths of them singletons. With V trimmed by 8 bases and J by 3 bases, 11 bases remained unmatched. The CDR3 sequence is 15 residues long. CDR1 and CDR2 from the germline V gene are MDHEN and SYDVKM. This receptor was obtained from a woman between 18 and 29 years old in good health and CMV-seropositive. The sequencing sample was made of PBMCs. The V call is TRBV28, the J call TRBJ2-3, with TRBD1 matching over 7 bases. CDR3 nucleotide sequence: TGTGCCAGCGGTTATTCAGGGGGACGAACAGATACGCAGTATTTT. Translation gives CASGYSGGRTDTQYF.